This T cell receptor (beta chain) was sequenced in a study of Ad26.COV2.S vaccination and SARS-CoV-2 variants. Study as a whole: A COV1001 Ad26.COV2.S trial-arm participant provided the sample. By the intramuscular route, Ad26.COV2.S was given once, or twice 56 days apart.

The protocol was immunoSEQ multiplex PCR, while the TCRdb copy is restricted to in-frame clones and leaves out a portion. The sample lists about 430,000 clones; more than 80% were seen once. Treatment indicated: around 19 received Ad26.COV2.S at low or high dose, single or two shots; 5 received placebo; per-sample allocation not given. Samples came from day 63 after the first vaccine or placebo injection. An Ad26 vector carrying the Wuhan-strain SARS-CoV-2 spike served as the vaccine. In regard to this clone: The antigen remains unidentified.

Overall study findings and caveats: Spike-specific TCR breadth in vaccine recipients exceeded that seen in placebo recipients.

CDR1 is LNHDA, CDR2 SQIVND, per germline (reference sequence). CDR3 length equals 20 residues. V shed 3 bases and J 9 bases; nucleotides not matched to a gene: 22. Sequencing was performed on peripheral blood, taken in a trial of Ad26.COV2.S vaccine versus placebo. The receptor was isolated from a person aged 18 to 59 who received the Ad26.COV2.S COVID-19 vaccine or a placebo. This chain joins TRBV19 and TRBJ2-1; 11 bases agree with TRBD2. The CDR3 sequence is CASSILPTLAGGPLGGEQFF. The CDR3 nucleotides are TGTGCCAGTAGTATCCTCCCCACTCTAGCGGGAGGTCCCCTTGGGGGTGAGCAGTTCTTC.